These T cell receptor beta chains were read from a single sample in a study of blood T cells in healthy people across ages. One entry per CDR3 protein results from TCRdb running MiXCR on the 5' RACE reads. The data hold about 780,000 distinct CDR3 sequences, with about 46% observed a single time. Sequenced: blood. The origin of the receptors is a man older than 75 in good health. Both conserved end residues are part of each CDR3. Fields, in order: D gene, V gene, CDR3 protein. The D gene is left open where the match is weak.

d_gene: .; v_gene: TRBV21-1; CDR3aa: CASREMRGDRYSPLHF
d_gene: TRBD2; v_gene: TRBV10-3; CDR3aa: CVISGTSGTSQETQYF
d_gene: TRBD2; v_gene: TRBV20-1; CDR3aa: CSATGLADYTDTQYF
d_gene: TRBD1; v_gene: TRBV27; CDR3aa: CASSLLGQGAHGYTF
d_gene: TRBD2; v_gene: TRBV5-8; CDR3aa: CASSLGLGTSGNNEQFF
d_gene: .; v_gene: TRBV20-1; CDR3aa: CSASSIGNTEAFF
d_gene: TRBD1; v_gene: TRBV5-1; CDR3aa: CASSRGTGTDTYEQYF
d_gene: .; v_gene: TRBV7-3; CDR3aa: CASSLPGRRNNEQFF
d_gene: .; v_gene: TRBV10-3; CDR3aa: CVISEGAGASYEQYF
d_gene: .; v_gene: TRBV6-6; CDR3aa: CASQAAYGYTF
d_gene: .; v_gene: TRBV20-1; CDR3aa: CSASTGTSGRTDTQYF
d_gene: .; v_gene: TRBV5-1; CDR3aa: CASSGTTRVYEQYF
d_gene: .; v_gene: TRBV20-1; CDR3aa: CSALTRGVLEETQYF
d_gene: .; v_gene: TRBV11-3; CDR3aa: CASSPRRTVDSPLHF